A selection of T cell receptor beta chains follows, all from one sample in a study of blood T cell repertoires in COVID-19. Assay: immunoSEQ multiplex PCR; the TCRdb copy retains only in-frame clones and omits some. The profile shows over 70,000 clones, about 80% of them singletons. Sequencing was performed on peripheral blood. The origin of the receptors is a man between 65 and 85 years old who had recovered from COVID-19. Both conserved end residues are part of each CDR3. D genes are given only for firm matches. Some rows have no size entry. The others give once, few or many, or a class for an expanded clone.

clone size	V gene	J gene	D gene	CDR3 protein	CDR3 DNA
NA	TRBV7-2	TRBJ2-7	TRBD2	CASSQGLAGYEQYF	TGTGCCAGCAGCCAGGGACTAGCGGGCTACGAGCAGTACTTC
NA	TRBV2	TRBJ1-5	TRBD1	CASSEAAGGRQPQHF	TGTGCCAGCAGTGAAGCGGCAGGGGGACGTCAGCCCCAGCATTTT
NA	TRBV9	TRBJ1-1	TRBD1	CASSSEQGAGSEAFF	TGTGCCAGCAGCTCTGAACAGGGGGCGGGCAGTGAAGCTTTCTTT
NA	TRBV6-5	TRBJ1-2	TRBD1	CATGDRVMQRDGYTF	TGTGCCACGGGGGACAGGGTAATGCAACGGGATGGCTACACCTTC
NA	TRBV28	TRBJ1-6	NA	CASSFQDRNSPLHF	TGTGCCAGCAGTTTCCAGGACAGAAATTCACCCCTCCACTTT
NA	TRBV18	TRBJ2-3	TRBD1	CASSRGTGADTQYF	TGTGCCAGCTCACGAGGGACAGGGGCAGATACGCAGTATTTT
NA	TRBV2	TRBJ2-4	TRBD1	CASSYLGTVANIQYF	TGTGCCAGCAGTTACCTAGGGACAGTAGCTAACATTCAGTACTTC
few	TRBV5-4	TRBJ2-7	TRBD2	CASSAGLAGDAYEQYF	TGTGCCAGCAGCGCCGGACTAGCGGGAGATGCATACGAGCAGTACTTC
once	TRBV30	TRBJ2-5	NA	CAWSVNRVLGETQYF	TGTGCCTGGAGTGTAAACAGGGTGTTAGGAGAGACCCAGTACTTC
NA	TRBV7-2	TRBJ2-3	TRBD2	CASSPGLAGGTDTQYF	TGTGCCAGCAGTCCCGGACTAGCGGGGGGGACAGATACGCAGTATTTT
NA	TRBV28	TRBJ1-3	TRBD1	CASRGDRVGNTIYF	TGTGCCAGCAGGGGAGACAGGGTTGGAAACACCATATATTTT
NA	TRBV5-1	TRBJ2-4	NA	CASSLLAGAEQNIQYF	TGCGCCAGCAGCTTGTTGGCAGGGGCGGAACAAAACATTCAGTACTTC
NA	TRBV28	TRBJ2-2	TRBD2	CASLGSGRGTGELFF	TGTGCCAGCCTGGGAAGCGGGAGGGGCACCGGGGAGCTGTTTTTT
NA	TRBV19	TRBJ2-3	NA	CASSGLQPSDTQYF	TGTGCCAGCTCGGGACTGCAGCCCTCAGATACGCAGTATTTT
NA	TRBV6-5	TRBJ1-5	NA	CASRGSSGQPQHF	TGTGCCAGCAGGGGGAGTAGCGGGCAGCCCCAGCATTTT
NA	TRBV6-5	TRBJ1-2	TRBD1	CASSGTGVGYTF	TGTGCCAGCAGCGGGACAGGGGTAGGCTACACCTTC
NA	TRBV7-2	TRBJ2-2	TRBD1	CASSLGQGNTGELFF	TGTGCCAGCAGCTTGGGACAGGGTAACACCGGGGAGCTGTTTTTT